This T cell receptor beta chain derives from a study of T cell responses to AZD1222 COVID-19 vaccine. Study-level findings and limits: Spike as a whole was targeted by vaccine-associated CD4 TCRs, dominant at 160-218 and 743-854.

Trimming left V 1 base short and J 6 bases short, with 15 bases between. In germline, CDR1 is SGHTA, CDR2 FQGTGA. This CDR3 region has 16 residues. Measured with immunoSEQ multiplex PCR; TCRdb has only the in-frame clones, and not every one. The table has under 200,000 clones, just over 90% seen once. Comments on this clone: Its specificity is unknown.

The TCR originated in an adult in good health. The sample was peripheral blood, taken on day 0 of AZD1222 vaccination. This rearrangement joins TRBV7-3 to TRBJ2-2, with D unclear. CDR3 nucleotides: TGTGCCAGCAGCTTAATGAAACGGGTTCAACCCGGGGAGCTGTTTTTT. Translating it yields CASSLMKRVQPGELFF.